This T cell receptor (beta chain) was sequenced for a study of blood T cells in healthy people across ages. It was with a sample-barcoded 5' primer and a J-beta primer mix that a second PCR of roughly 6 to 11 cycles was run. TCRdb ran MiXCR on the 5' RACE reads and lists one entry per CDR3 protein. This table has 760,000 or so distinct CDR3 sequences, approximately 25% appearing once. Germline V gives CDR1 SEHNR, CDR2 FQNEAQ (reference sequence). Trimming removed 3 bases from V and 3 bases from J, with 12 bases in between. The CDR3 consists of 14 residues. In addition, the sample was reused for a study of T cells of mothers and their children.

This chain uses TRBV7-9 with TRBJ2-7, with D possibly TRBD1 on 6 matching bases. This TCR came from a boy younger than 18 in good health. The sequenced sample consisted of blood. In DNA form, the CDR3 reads TGTGCCAGCAGCTTCGAACAGGGCGGCTACGAGCAGTACTTC. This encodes CASSFEQGGYEQYF.